This paragraph covers one T cell receptor (beta chain) sequence. Original data processing: Nucleated cell number was recorded as an estimate derived from reference gene primer amplification. Produced via immunoSEQ multiplex PCR; TCRdb's table is partial and in-frame only. V and J calls and clone size are given by that table; D and trimming were obtained from the DNA. The table includes about 370,000 clones, about nine tenths detected once. The source of the sample is a study of blood T cell repertoires in COVID-19. Across the whole study: Sites across the United States, Italy and Spain contributed samples from acute and convalescent COVID-19.

CDR1 and CDR2 from the germline V gene are LNHNV and YYDKDF (reference sequence). The CDR3 spans 15 residues. V was shortened by 4 bases and J by 1 base, with 13 bases between the two germline ends. Participants' reported clinical history set cohort assignment. The receptor's source is a woman under 40 who had recovered from COVID-19. The sample comprised PBMCs or T cells enriched from blood (not recorded which). The chain employs TRBV15 and TRBJ1-1; tentatively, D is TRBD1 (6 bases). CDR3 region: CATSTPTGPNTEAFF. CDR3 DNA sequence: TGTGCCACCAGCACACCGACAGGACCGAACACTGAAGCTTTCTTT.